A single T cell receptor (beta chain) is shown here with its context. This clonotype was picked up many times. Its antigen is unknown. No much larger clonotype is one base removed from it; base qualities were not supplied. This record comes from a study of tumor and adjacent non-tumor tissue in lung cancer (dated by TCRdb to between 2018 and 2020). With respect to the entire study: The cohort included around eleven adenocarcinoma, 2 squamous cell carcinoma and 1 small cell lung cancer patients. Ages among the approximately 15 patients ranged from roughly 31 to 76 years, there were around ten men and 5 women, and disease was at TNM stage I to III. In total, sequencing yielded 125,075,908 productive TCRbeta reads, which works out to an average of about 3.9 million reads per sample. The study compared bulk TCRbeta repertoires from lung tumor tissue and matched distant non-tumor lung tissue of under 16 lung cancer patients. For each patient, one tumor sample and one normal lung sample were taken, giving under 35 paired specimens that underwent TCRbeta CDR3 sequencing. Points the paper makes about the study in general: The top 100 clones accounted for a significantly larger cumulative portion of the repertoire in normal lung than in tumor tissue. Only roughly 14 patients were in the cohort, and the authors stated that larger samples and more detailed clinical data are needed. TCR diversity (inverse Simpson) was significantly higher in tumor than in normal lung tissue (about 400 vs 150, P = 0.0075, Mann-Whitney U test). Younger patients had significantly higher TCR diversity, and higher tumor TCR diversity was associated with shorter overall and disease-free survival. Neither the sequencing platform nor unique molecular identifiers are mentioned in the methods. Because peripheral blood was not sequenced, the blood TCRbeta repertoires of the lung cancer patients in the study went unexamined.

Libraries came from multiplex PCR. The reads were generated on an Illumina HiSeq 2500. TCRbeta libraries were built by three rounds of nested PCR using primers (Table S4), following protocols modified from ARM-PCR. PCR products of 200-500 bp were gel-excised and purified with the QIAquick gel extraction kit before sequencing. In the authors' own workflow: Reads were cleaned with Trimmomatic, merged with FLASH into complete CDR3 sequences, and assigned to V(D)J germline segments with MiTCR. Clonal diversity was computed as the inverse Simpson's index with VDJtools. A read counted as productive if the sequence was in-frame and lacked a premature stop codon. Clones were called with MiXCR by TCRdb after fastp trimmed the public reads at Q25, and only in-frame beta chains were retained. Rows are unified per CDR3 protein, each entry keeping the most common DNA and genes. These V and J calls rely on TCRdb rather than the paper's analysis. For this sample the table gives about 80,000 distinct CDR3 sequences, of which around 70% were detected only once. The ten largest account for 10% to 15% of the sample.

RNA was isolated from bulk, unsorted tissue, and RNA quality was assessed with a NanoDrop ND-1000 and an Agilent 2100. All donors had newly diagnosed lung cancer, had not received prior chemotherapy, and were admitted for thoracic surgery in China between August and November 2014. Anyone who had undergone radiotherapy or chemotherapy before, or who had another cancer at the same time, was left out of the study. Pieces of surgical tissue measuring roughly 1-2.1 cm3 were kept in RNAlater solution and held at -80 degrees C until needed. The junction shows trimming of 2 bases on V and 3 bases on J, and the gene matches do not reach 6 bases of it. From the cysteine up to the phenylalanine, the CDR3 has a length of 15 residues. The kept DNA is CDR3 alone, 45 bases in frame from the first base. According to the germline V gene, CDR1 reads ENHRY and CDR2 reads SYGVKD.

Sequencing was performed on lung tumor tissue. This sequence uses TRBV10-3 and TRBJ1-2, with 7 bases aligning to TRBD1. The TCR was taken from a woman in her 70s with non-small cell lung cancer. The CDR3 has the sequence CAISEGRGSDYGYTF. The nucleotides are TGTGCCATCAGTGAGGGCAGGGGGTCGGACTATGGCTACACCTTC.